This T cell receptor (beta chain) appears in the sequencing data of a study of cytomegalovirus exposure and HLA in healthy donors. General observations from the study: The presence/absence work took it that sequencing depth was about the same across donors.

Trimming cost V 5 bases and J 8 bases; bases outside gene matches: 7. There are 13 residues in the CDR3. CDR1 and CDR2 (germline): LNHDA, SQIVND (reference sequence). PCR employed 60 Vbeta and 13 Jbeta primers. Here immunoSEQ multiplex PCR was the method, and the copy in TCRdb shows in-frame clones only, minus some. The sample has some 200,000 clones; 80% are singletons. As regards this clone: Its cognate antigen is unknown.

The clonotype originates from a boy aged 5 to 17 in good health and CMV-seronegative. The genes are TRBV19 and TRBJ1-2; 8 bases match TRBD1. Sequencing was performed on PBMCs. CDR3 in amino acids: CASSEQGEYGYTF. The CDR3 DNA is TGTGCCAGTAGTGAACAGGGGGAGTACGGCTACACCTTC.